Presented here are 32 T cell receptor beta chains from one specimen sequenced in a study of T-cell reconstitution after alpha-beta-depleted transplantation in children. A TCRbeta library incorporating unique molecular identifiers was prepared. TCRdb reprocessed the PCR reads via MiXCR and lists one record per CDR3 protein. The sample holds 420,000 or so distinct CDR3 sequences, roughly a tenth seen once. The sequencing here drew on PBMCs from the stem cell graft donor, taken from the stem cell graft. The origin of the receptors is a human donor who donated a stem cell graft to a child with acute myeloid leukemia.

V gene TRBV7-9 combines with J gene TRBJ2-3; D is undetermined. The CDR3 contains 13 residues. Germline V gene sequence: CDR1 SEHNR, CDR2 FQNEAQ (reference sequence). V lost 5 bases, J lost 0 bases, and 6 bases lay in between. The CDR3 reads CASSTWSTDTQYF. The CDR3 DNA reads TGTGCCAGCAGCACTTGGAGCACAGATACGCAGTATTTT. Looking up the rest from reference TRBV7-9 and TRBJ2-3 gives the full variable domain: DTGVSQNPRHKITKRGQNVTFRCDPISEHNRLYWYRQTLGQGPEFLTYFQNEAQLEKSRLLSDRFSAERPKGSFSTLEIQRTEQGDSAMYLCASSTWSTDTQYFGPGTRLTVL.

This clonotype was recorded a few times. V is TRBV27 and J is TRBJ2-7; D not resolved. Germline values: CDR1 MNHEY, CDR2 SMNVEV (reference sequence). The V end was cut by 6 bases, the J end by 1 base, with 13 bases between. The CDR3 contains 14 residues. The CDR3: CASSPGSTSYEQYF. Written as DNA, the CDR3 is TGTGCCAGCAGCCCCGGGTCAACTTCCTACGAGCAGTACTTC.

CDR3 DNA: TGCGCCAGCGGACGGCTCCGAAGACAAGAGACCCAGTACTTC. It yields the protein CASGRLRRQETQYF. The chain employs TRBV4-3 and TRBJ2-5; D remains unclear. The V end was cut by 8 bases, the J end by 2 bases, with 15 bases between. The CDR3 spans 14 residues. The V gene's germline CDR1 is LGHNA and CDR2 YSLEER.

The chain recombines TRBV6-5 with TRBJ1-1; D is uncertain. Trimming shortened V by 2 bases and J by 5 bases, and 9 bases separated the two germline ends. This CDR3 has 13 amino acids. Germline CDR1 reads MNHEY; CDR2 reads SVGAGI. DNA of the CDR3: TGTGCCAGCAGTTACGCCAGTAGAACTGAAGCTTTCTTT. Translating it yields CASSYASRTEAFF.

The chain combines TRBV6-2 or TRBV6-3 with TRBJ2-5; tentatively, D is TRBD1 (5 bases). This CDR3 contains 13 residues. The germline V and J ends were trimmed by 6 bases and 1 base, with 9 bases remaining between them. From germline, CDR1 is MNHEY and CDR2 SVGEGT. The CDR3 coding sequence is TGTGCCAGCAGCCGGACACCCCAAGAGACCCAGTACTTC. The encoded protein is CASSRTPQETQYF.

This clonotype was counted between two and nine times. The rearrangement joins TRBV4-1 to TRBJ2-6; the D gene could be TRBD1 or TRBD2 (7 bases each). V was clipped by 0 bases and J by 3 bases, with 12 bases between them. This CDR3 is 17 amino acids long. CDR1 is MGHRA, CDR2 YSYEKL, per germline. The CDR3 spells CASSQEGGGSGANVLTF. CDR3 in DNA: TGCGCCAGCAGCCAAGAGGGAGGGGGCAGTGGGGCCAACGTCCTGACTTTC.

The chain links TRBV28 to TRBJ2-7; 10 nucleotides align to TRBD2. The germline gives CDR1 MDHEN, CDR2 SYDVKM. With V trimmed by 6 bases and J by 5 bases, 10 bases remained unmatched. The CDR3 is made up of 15 amino acids. The CDR3 loop reads CASSEGASGSNEQYF. The DNA of the CDR3 is TGTGCCAGCAGCGAGGGGGCTAGCGGGAGTAACGAGCAGTACTTC.

This clonotype has at least ten counts. The genes are TRBV5-1 and TRBJ2-7; maybe TRBD2 (6 bases). CDR3 length equals 16 residues. V was shortened by 0 bases and J by 3 bases, with 16 bases between the two germline ends. Germline CDR1 reads SGHRS; CDR2 reads YFSETQ. The CDR3: CASSLAGGAVIYEQYF. CDR3 bases: TGCGCCAGCAGCTTGGCCGGGGGTGCTGTCATCTACGAGCAGTACTTC.

The genes are TRBV20-1 and TRBJ2-3, with a weak D call TRBD1 (6 bases). This CDR3 has 17 amino acids. The V end was cut by 0 bases, the J end by 0 bases, with 16 bases between. The V gene's germline CDR1 is DFQATT and CDR2 SNEGSKA (reference sequence). The CDR3 nucleotides read TGCAGTGCTAGAGATGGGGGCCCTCTGGGAAGCACAGATACGCAGTATTTT. It codes for CSARDGGPLGSTDTQYF.

This clonotype was picked up many times. The gene calls are TRBV2 and TRBJ2-1; 9 bases are shared with TRBD2. Germline loops: CDR1 SNHLY, CDR2 FYNNEI. CDR3 size: 16 residues. V shed 11 bases and J 0 bases; nucleotides not matched to a gene: 11. DNA of the CDR3: TGTGCCGGAGGGGAGCGGGAGGTTAGCTCCTACAATGAGCAGTTCTTC. Protein sequence: CAGGEREVSSYNEQFF.

The chain recombines TRBV6-5 with TRBJ2-3; 9 positions match TRBD1. The V segment lost 6 bases and the J segment 2 bases; nucleotides outside the gene matches: 9. This CDR3 comprises 16 residues. The V gene's germline CDR1 is MNHEY and CDR2 SVGAGI. The CDR3 nucleotides are TGTGCCAGCAGATTACAGGGGGCAGACGTCACAGATACGCAGTATTTT. Protein: CASRLQGADVTDTQYF.

The chain carries TRBV5-5 and TRBJ1-5; 7 positions agree with TRBD1. The length of the CDR3 is 14 residues. Germline CDR1 and CDR2: SGHKS and YYEKEE (reference sequence). J was trimmed by 5 bases and V by 3 bases; bases with no gene match: 5. CDR3 residues: CASSWGQGDQPQHF. The CDR3 DNA follows: TGTGCCAGCAGCTGGGGCCAGGGGGATCAGCCCCAGCATTTT.

The chain uses TRBV19 and TRBJ2-1; perhaps TRBD2 as D (5 bases). The CDR3 is made up of 16 amino acids. The V end was cut by 3 bases, the J end by 9 bases, with 21 bases between. Germline assignment: CDR1 LNHDA and CDR2 SQIVND (reference sequence). CDR3 in amino acids: CASSITTGLWASEQFF. DNA of the CDR3: TGTGCCAGTAGTATTACCACCGGACTTTGGGCGTCTGAGCAGTTCTTC.

The chain couples TRBV5-1 to TRBJ2-1, with D tentatively TRBD1 or TRBD2 (5 bases each). The CDR3 is 14 residues long. Trimming cost V 1 base and J 5 bases, with 10 bases left between them. Germline loops: CDR1 SGHRS, CDR2 YFSETQ. The CDR3: CASSLRGSNNEQFF. The CDR3 region has the DNA TGCGCCAGCAGCTTGCGGGGCTCTAACAATGAGCAGTTCTTC. Combining the CDR3 with reference TRBV5-1 and TRBJ2-1 gives the whole variable domain KAGVTQTPRYLIKTRGQQVTLSCSPISGHRSVSWYQQTPGQGLQFLFEYFSETQRNKGNFPGRFSGRQFSNSRSEMNVSTLELGDSALYLCASSLRGSNNEQFFGPGTRLTVL.

The chain is built from TRBV7-2 and TRBJ2-4; D unclear. Between the trimmed V and J ends, which lost 3 bases and 0 bases, there was a span of 9 bases. Germline CDR1 and CDR2: SGHTA and FQGNSA. CDR3 size: 15 residues. The CDR3 bases are TGTGCCAGCAGCTTCGCCGGAGTAGCCAAAAACATTCAGTACTTC. Encoded protein: CASSFAGVAKNIQYF.

The chain uses TRBV20-1 and TRBJ2-1; the D call may be TRBD1 or TRBD2 (5 bases each). Germline loops: CDR1 DFQATT, CDR2 SNEGSKA (reference sequence). V lost 0 bases and J lost 9, with 12 bases in between. The CDR3 is made up of 13 amino acids. DNA for the CDR3: TGCAGTGCTAGAGAGTGGGGACGGATTGAGCAGTTCTTC. Protein: CSAREWGRIEQFF.

This clonotype was counted ten times or more. V gene TRBV20-1 combines with J gene TRBJ2-5, with D possibly called TRBD1 or TRBD2 (6 bases each). The V and J ends lost 6 bases and 5 bases respectively, with 19 bases between them. The CDR3 extends over 14 amino acids. CDR1 is DFQATT and CDR2 is SNEGSKA in the germline V gene (reference sequence). The CDR3 protein is CSAPNPIGGETQYF. The CDR3 DNA reads as TGCAGTGCCCCCAACCCGATAGGGGGGGAGACCCAGTACTTC.

The rearrangement joins TRBV6-1 to TRBJ2-5; D might be TRBD1 (7 bases). The CDR3 extends over 16 amino acids. Trimming took 4 bases from V and 5 from J, leaving 20 bases between them. Germline CDR1 and CDR2: MNHNS and SASEGT. The CDR3 is CASSASDGAGGETQYF. CDR3 bases: TGTGCCAGCAGTGCCTCCGACGGGGCAGGGGGGGAGACCCAGTACTTC.

This clonotype was seen at least ten times. The chain is built from TRBV5-1 and TRBJ1-1; tentative D call: TRBD1 (6 bases). This CDR3 region has 13 residues. Deletions cut 3 bases from V and 7 bases from J, with 13 bases between. CDR1 and CDR2 from the germline V gene are SGHRS and YFSETQ. In nucleotides, the CDR3 is TGCGCCAGCAGCTCAGGGGCCGGTCGTGAAGCTTTCTTT. Its protein product is CASSSGAGREAFF.

This clonotype occurred a few times. The chain uses TRBV30 and TRBJ1-6; D gene unclear. The germline V gene has CDR1 GTSNPN and CDR2 SVGIG (reference sequence). This CDR3 region has 13 residues. Trimming pared 3 bases from V and 6 bases from J, leaving 9 bases between. The DNA of the CDR3 is TGTGCCTGGAGCCGGCAGTCTAATTCACCCCTCCACTTT. This sequence encodes CAWSRQSNSPLHF.

The chain combines TRBV20-1 with TRBJ2-5, with D perhaps matching TRBD2 (5 bases). Trimming pared 6 bases from V and 2 bases from J, leaving 10 bases between. This CDR3 is 12 amino acids long. From germline, CDR1 is DFQATT and CDR2 SNEGSKA (reference sequence). The CDR3 here is CSAAREQETQYF. The CDR3 DNA reads TGCAGTGCGGCCCGGGAACAAGAGACCCAGTACTTC.

The V and J genes are TRBV10-2 and TRBJ2-1; unclear D gene. Trimming cost V 5 bases and J 6 bases, with 5 bases left between them. Germline V gene sequence: CDR1 WSHSY, CDR2 SAAADI. This CDR3 spans 11 amino acids. CDR3 sequence reads: CASSQFNEQFF. For the CDR3, the DNA is TGCGCCAGCAGTCAATTCAATGAGCAGTTCTTC.

This clonotype appeared a few times. The chain links TRBV28 to TRBJ2-7; TRBD1 agrees at 10 bases. V was clipped by 6 bases and J by 4 bases; unmatched bases: 6. Per the germline V gene, CDR1 is MDHEN and CDR2 is SYDVKM. The CDR3 runs 14 residues. The CDR3 sequence: CASRTTGGRYEQYF. CDR3 nucleotides: TGTGCCAGCAGGACGACAGGGGGCCGTTACGAGCAGTACTTC.

Ten or more counts support this clonotype. The chain uses TRBV12-3 or TRBV12-4 and TRBJ2-4; 7 positions agree with TRBD1. Trimming took 6 bases from V and 1 from J; bases not matched to a gene: 6. CDR3 length: 15 residues. The CDR3 nucleotides read TGTGCCAGCAGCGCGACAGGGTTGGCCAAAAACATTCAGTACTTC. It yields the protein CASSATGLAKNIQYF.

Points on this clonotype: This could be a read error, since a much larger clone is one nucleotide away. This chain uses TRBV11-3 with TRBJ2-2, with 9 bases fitting TRBD1. Germline CDR1 is SGHNT and CDR2 is YENEEA. The CDR3 loop spans 15 amino acids. This chain's CDR3 is CAGSLSGTGTGELFF. DNA of the CDR3: TGTGCCGGCAGCCTCTCCGGGACAGGGACCGGGGAGCTGTTTTTT.

The CDR3 region is CSASRPSGTTHEQFF. CDR3 DNA: TGCAGTGCAAGTCGGCCTAGCGGGACAACTCATGAGCAGTTCTTC. V and J are TRBV20-1 and TRBJ2-1; 9 bases agree with TRBD2. The germline V gene has CDR1 DFQATT and CDR2 SNEGSKA (reference sequence). There are 15 residues in the CDR3. The trim removed 6 bases at V and 8 bases at J, leaving 14 bases unmatched.

This clonotype was detected a few times. V is TRBV4-2 and J is TRBJ2-6; D is possibly TRBD1 (5 bases). Germline V gene lookup returns CDR1 LGHNA and CDR2 YNFKEQ. V lost 4 bases and J lost 2, with 24 bases in between. The CDR3 runs to 20 residues. As DNA, the CDR3 is TGTGCCAGCAGCCGCTGGGGCAGGGATTCCCAATTGGCTGGGGCCAACGTCCTGACTTTC. Protein sequence: CASSRWGRDSQLAGANVLTF.

This clonotype was detected many times. The chain has TRBV15 and TRBJ2-2; 7 positions match TRBD1. CDR3 length: 15 amino acids. CDR1 and CDR2 (germline): LNHNV, YYDKDF (reference sequence). The ends lost 4 bases at V and 6 bases at J; junction bases unmatched: 8. CDR3 amino acids: CATSKLTGVPGELFF. CDR3 sequence (DNA): TGTGCCACCAGCAAACTTACAGGGGTTCCCGGGGAGCTGTTTTTT.

The chain combines TRBV29-1 with TRBJ2-3; D is uncertain. The germline gives CDR1 SQVTM, CDR2 ANQGSEA. The CDR3 is 11 amino acids. In nucleotides, the CDR3 is TGCAGTGGAAGGGAAGCAGATACGCAGTATTTT. This gives the protein CSGREADTQYF.

V gene TRBV20-1 combines with J gene TRBJ2-3; TRBD2 matches 12 bases. This CDR3 contains 16 residues. V gave up 4 bases and J gave up 2 bases; unmatched junction bases: 7. The V gene's germline CDR1 is DFQATT and CDR2 SNEGSKA (reference sequence). CDR3 amino acids: CSANPRLAGATDTQYF. DNA for the CDR3: TGCAGTGCTAACCCCAGACTAGCGGGGGCCACAGATACGCAGTATTTT.

This clonotype was picked up a small number of times. The J gene is TRBJ1-5, the V gene TRBV12-5; D call uncertain. The CDR3 contains 15 residues. Trimming cost V 6 bases and J 6 bases, with 18 bases left between them. Per the germline V gene, CDR1 is LGHNT and CDR2 is FRNRAP. This CDR3 reads CASGLDSGSGQPQHF. The CDR3 bases are TGTGCTAGTGGCCTCGATTCTGGGTCTGGTCAGCCCCAGCATTTT.

The chain is built from TRBV5-1 and TRBJ2-5, with D perhaps TRBD1 (6 bases). The CDR3 has 15 amino acids. V was trimmed by 3 bases and J by 0 bases, leaving 12 bases between them. CDR1 and CDR2 from the germline V gene are SGHRS and YFSETQ. This CDR3 reads CASSSGGKYQETQYF. The CDR3 region has the DNA TGCGCCAGCAGCTCTGGGGGCAAGTACCAAGAGACCCAGTACTTC.